These 21 T cell receptor beta chains share one sample of origin, sequenced in a study of T cell responses to AZD1222 COVID-19 vaccine. Profiled with immunoSEQ multiplex PCR; TCRdb holds only in-frame clones, not every one. This table has under 150,000 clones, 80% to 95% appearing once. The specimen was peripheral blood, collected on day 0 of AZD1222 vaccination. These TCRs come from an adult in good health.

About this clone itself: One junction end does not reproduce the germline sequence, and a read error may be involved. This CDR3 reads CASSPTGSESGNSVNSF. In nucleotides, the CDR3 is TGTGCCAGCAGCCCTACAGGGAGCGAAAGCGGAAATTCGGTAAATTCGTTC. V usage is TRBV9 and J usage is TRBJ1-1; maybe TRBD1 (6 bases). The CDR3 runs to 17 residues. Germline lookup yields CDR1 SGDLS and CDR2 YYNGEE.

This chain links TRBV10-3 with TRBJ2-2, with a weak D call TRBD1 (5 bases). The CDR3 loop spans 16 amino acids. The germline V gene encodes CDR1 ENHRY and CDR2 SYGVKD. The V gene lost 0 bases and the J gene lost 5 bases, with 13 bases spanning the gap. CDR3 loop: CAISESKGARTGELFF. CDR3 nucleotide sequence: TGTGCCATCAGTGAGTCAAAAGGGGCCCGGACCGGGGAGCTGTTTTTT.

V is TRBV28 and J is TRBJ2-4; TRBD2 is a possible D gene (6 bases). CDR3 size: 16 residues. V gave up 7 bases and J gave up 6 bases, with 22 bases separating them. The V gene's germline CDR1 is MDHEN and CDR2 SYDVKM. CDR3 residues: CASNAPRGGARNIQYF. The DNA of the CDR3 is TGTGCCAGCAACGCACCCCGAGGAGGGGCGAGAAACATTCAGTACTTC.

V and J are TRBV4-2 and TRBJ2-2; D gene unclear. The germline V gene has CDR1 LGHNA and CDR2 YNFKEQ. V was cut by 5 bases and J by 3 bases, with 10 bases left in between. This CDR3 contains 14 residues. The CDR3 sequence is CASSSRSDTGELFF. In DNA, the CDR3 is TGTGCCAGCAGCTCCCGGTCGGACACCGGGGAGCTGTTTTTT.

V and J are TRBV18 and TRBJ2-7; 8 nucleotides match TRBD2. The V gene's germline CDR1 is KGHSH and CDR2 LQKENI. This CDR3 region has 15 residues. With 1 base clipped from V and 4 bases from J, the junction kept 6 bases outside the gene matches. This chain's CDR3 is CASSPQRGQGYEQYF. DNA for the CDR3: TGTGCCAGCTCACCACAGCGGGGGCAAGGATACGAGCAGTACTTC.

Regarding this clone: One end of the junction does not line up with germline, which may come from a read error. The chain is built from TRBV28 and TRBJ1-1, with D maybe TRBD1 (5 bases). The CDR3 extends over 15 amino acids. Germline V CDR1 and CDR2: MDHEN, SYDVKM. The CDR3 loop is CASRLFPTGNTEAFF. The DNA for the CDR3 is TGTGCCAGCAGATTATTCCCTACAGGGAACACTGAAGCTTTCTTT.

V gene TRBV30 combines with J gene TRBJ1-6; 7 bases are shared with TRBD1. The ends lost 2 bases at V and 10 bases at J; junction bases unmatched: 5. The CDR3 extends over 13 amino acids. Germline loops: CDR1 GTSNPN, CDR2 SVGIG (reference sequence). Here the CDR3 DNA reads TGTGCCTGGAGTAGACAGGGAGGGTCACCCCTCCACTTT. Its translation is CAWSRQGGSPLHF.

This chain connects TRBV27 to TRBJ2-1; 15 bases are shared with TRBD2. The germline V gene encodes CDR1 MNHEY and CDR2 SMNVEV (reference sequence). The V segment lost 5 bases and the J segment 9 bases; nucleotides outside the gene matches: 5. This CDR3 has 15 residues. CDR3 bases: TGTGCCAGCAGTCGGACTAGCGGGAGGGACGCTGAGCAGTTCTTC. It encodes CASSRTSGRDAEQFF.

This clone was counted a single time. The V gene is TRBV2, the J gene TRBJ1-4, with a tentative D call TRBD1 (5 bases). Germline CDR1 reads SNHLY; CDR2 reads FYNNEI. The CDR3 totals 12 residues. Trimming took off 7 bases at V and 8 bases at J, with 11 bases between the two ends. The CDR3 spells CASIRGREKLFF. The CDR3 DNA sequence: TGTGCCAGCATCCGGGGACGAGAAAAACTGTTTTTT.

The rearrangement joins TRBV29-1 to TRBJ2-3, with 7 bases that match TRBD1. Trimming cost V 3 bases and J 3 bases; bases outside gene matches: 9. The CDR3 has 15 residues. Germline CDR1 SQVTM, CDR2 ANQGSEA. CDR3 residues: CSVDGARGFTDTQYF. The CDR3 DNA sequence: TGCAGCGTTGATGGCGCCAGGGGGTTTACAGATACGCAGTATTTT.

The gene calls are TRBV4-1 and TRBJ2-2, with 7 bases fitting TRBD1. With 3 bases clipped from V and 4 bases from J, the junction kept 14 bases outside the gene matches. The V gene's germline CDR1 is MGHRA and CDR2 YSYEKL. This CDR3 is built from 18 residues. For the CDR3, the DNA is TGCGCCAGCAGCCACCCCCCCCCGGGACAGAAGGGCACCGGGGAGCTGTTTTTT. Protein sequence: CASSHPPPGQKGTGELFF.

The chain couples TRBV7-3 to TRBJ2-1; 11 nucleotides line up with TRBD2. CDR1 is SGHTA, CDR2 FQGTGA, per germline. The CDR3 spans 18 residues. Unmatched junction bases numbered 12, after V lost 0 bases and J lost 8 bases. The CDR3 spells CASSLTLTSGRKGDEQFF. The CDR3 DNA reads TGTGCCAGCAGCTTAACGTTAACTAGCGGGAGAAAGGGCGATGAGCAGTTCTTC.

The genes are TRBV7-9 and TRBJ2-3; D unresolved. The V end lost 1 base, the J end lost 3 bases, and 2 bases lay between the germline ends. Germline CDR1 SEHNR, CDR2 FQNEAQ (reference sequence). The CDR3 is 12 amino acids. This chain's CDR3 is CASSLGTDTQYF. The CDR3 DNA is TGTGCCAGCAGCTTAGGGACAGATACGCAGTATTTT.

This clone was detected only once. The J gene is TRBJ2-5, the V gene TRBV7-2; no reliable D call. V was cut by 1 base and J by 1 base, with 7 bases left in between. This CDR3 contains 14 residues. CDR1 SGHTA and CDR2 FQGNSA come from the germline V gene. In DNA, the CDR3 is TGTGCCAGCAGCTTAGGGAATCTCCAAGAGACCCAGTACTTC. Its protein product is CASSLGNLQETQYF.

This chain joins TRBV7-2 and TRBJ2-3; TRBD2 aligns across 14 bases. This CDR3 spans 17 amino acids. CDR1 and CDR2 from the germline V gene are SGHTA and FQGNSA. V shed 1 base, J shed 5 bases, and the junction held 5 bases outside the gene matches. CDR3 sequence reads: CASSLVKGTSGRDTQYF. In DNA form, the CDR3 reads TGTGCCAGCAGCTTAGTAAAAGGGACTAGCGGGAGAGATACGCAGTATTTT.

The V gene is TRBV19, the J gene TRBJ2-3; 9 nucleotides match TRBD1. CDR3 length equals 16 residues. Germline trimming cut 3 bases from V and 5 bases from J; bases unmatched to any gene: 9. Germline V lookup: CDR1 LNHDA, CDR2 SQIVND (reference sequence). The CDR3 DNA is TGTGCCAGTAGTATGGGGACAGGGAGTGTTGGAGATACGCAGTATTTT. It is translated as CASSMGTGSVGDTQYF.

This clone was found once. The V gene is TRBV7-2, the J gene TRBJ2-1; D possibly corresponds to TRBD2 (5 bases). The V gene lost 0 bases and the J gene lost 0 bases, with 9 bases spanning the gap. Germline CDR1 and CDR2: SGHTA and FQGNSA. There are 16 residues in the CDR3. CDR3 nucleotide sequence: TGTGCCAGCAGCTTAGCGGGCGGGTACTCCTACAATGAGCAGTTCTTC. Translated, it gives CASSLAGGYSYNEQFF.

This chain joins TRBV7-2 and TRBJ1-5; the match to TRBD1 covers 10 bases. This CDR3 is built from 15 residues. V trimming: 5 bases; J trimming: 5 bases; junction bases outside the gene matches: 6. Germline loops: CDR1 SGHTA, CDR2 FQGNSA. The chain's CDR3 is CASSRIGTGDQPQHF. The CDR3 DNA follows: TGTGCCAGCAGCCGCATCGGGACAGGGGATCAGCCCCAGCATTTT.

The count of this clone is one. This sample also contains other DNA sequences that code for the same CDR3. The chain joins TRBV28 to TRBJ1-2; a weak D match, TRBD1 (5 bases). V dropped 2 bases and J dropped 4 bases, with 8 bases sitting between them. Germline CDR1 is MDHEN and CDR2 is SYDVKM. The CDR3 length is 13 residues. The CDR3 region is CASSLQGLYGYTF. DNA for the CDR3: TGTGCCAGCAGTTTACAGGGACTCTATGGCTACACCTTC.

The rearrangement links TRBV4-1 to TRBJ1-5; D is perhaps TRBD1 (6 bases). The V gene lost 1 base and the J gene lost 6 bases, with 13 bases spanning the gap. The germline V gene encodes CDR1 MGHRA and CDR2 YSYEKL. CDR3 length: 15 residues. The CDR3 reads CASSQVFQGSQPQHF. CDR3 nucleotide sequence: TGCGCCAGCAGCCAAGTATTCCAGGGGAGTCAGCCCCAGCATTTT.

This chain connects TRBV5-1 to TRBJ1-1; D uncertain. The CDR3 is made up of 13 amino acids. Germline V CDR1 and CDR2: SGHRS, YFSETQ. Trimming removed 7 bases from V and 3 bases from J, with 13 bases in between. The CDR3 sequence is CASSWTVDTEAFF. In DNA, the CDR3 is TGCGCCAGCTCGTGGACGGTCGACACTGAAGCTTTCTTT.